These 12 T cell receptor beta chains originate from one sample sequenced in a study of CD8 T cells in ankylosing spondylitis. Using its own MiXCR run on the 5' RACE reads, TCRdb lists one record per CDR3 protein. The table records 200,000 to 300,000 distinct CDR3 sequences, more than 20% of them present only once. The sample taken for sequencing was blood, either unsorted or a sorted T cell fraction (not recorded which). These receptors all stem from a male donor with ankylosing spondylitis or in good health (not recorded which).

This clonotype was found many times. The rearrangement links TRBV20-1 to TRBJ1-4; D not resolved. This CDR3 contains 12 residues. Trimming removed 2 bases from V and 8 bases from J, with 9 bases in between. Germline CDR1 reads DFQATT; CDR2 reads SNEGSKA (reference sequence). The CDR3 sequence: CSARRGIEKLFF. The DNA of the CDR3 is TGCAGTGCTAGACGAGGGATCGAAAAACTGTTTTTT.

V and J are TRBV27 and TRBJ1-6, with D possibly TRBD1 on 5 matching bases. The CDR3 covers 12 residues. Germline CDR1 reads MNHEY; CDR2 reads SMNVEV (reference sequence). V lost 10 bases, J lost 10 bases, and 14 bases lay in between. The CDR3, as DNA: TGTGCCACCGGGTCTAGGGGATCACCCCTCCACTTT. Amino acids: CATGSRGSPLHF.

This clonotype showed up many times. This chain connects TRBV20-1 to TRBJ2-7; TRBD2 matches 8 bases. CDR1 is DFQATT, CDR2 SNEGSKA, per germline (reference sequence). This CDR3 is built from 12 residues. J was trimmed by 2 bases and V by 3 bases; bases with no gene match: 0. CDR3 nucleotide sequence: TGCAGTGCTAGCGGGGGGGCCTACGAGCAGTACTTC. Protein: CSASGGAYEQYF.

The chain uses TRBV2 and TRBJ2-3; D call uncertain. Germline CDR1 reads SNHLY; CDR2 reads FYNNEI. The CDR3 extends over 15 amino acids. V lost 7 bases and J 0 bases, leaving 14 bases between the germline ends. Written as DNA, the CDR3 is TGTGCCAGCACCGTCGCTCGGCCTAGCACAGATACGCAGTATTTT. Translated: CASTVARPSTDTQYF.

The chain is built from TRBV27 and TRBJ2-5; 8 bases fit TRBD1. This CDR3 is built from 14 residues. The ends lost 3 bases at V and 1 base at J; junction bases unmatched: 1. CDR1 and CDR2 from the germline V gene are MNHEY and SMNVEV (reference sequence). This CDR3 is CASSFGQGQETQYF. The CDR3, as DNA: TGTGCCAGCAGTTTCGGACAGGGCCAAGAGACCCAGTACTTC.

This clonotype was counted ten times or more. The rearrangement joins TRBV21-1 to TRBJ2-5. TRBV21-1 corresponds to a pseudogene. The CDR3 contains 14 residues. CDR3 residues: CASSRRRNVETQYF. The CDR3 DNA is TGTGCCAGCAGCAGGCGTCGTAATGTGGAGACCCAGTACTTC.

This clonotype was found a few times. This rearrangement joins TRBV4-2 to TRBJ2-1, with 11 bases fitting TRBD2. V shed 4 bases, J shed 5 bases, and the junction held 10 bases outside the gene matches. The CDR3 spans 17 residues. The germline CDR1 and CDR2 sequences are LGHNA and YNFKEQ. CDR3 sequence reads: CASSPRSGTSGDNEQFF. The CDR3 nucleotides are TGTGCCAGCAGCCCGCGCTCCGGGACTAGCGGCGACAATGAGCAGTTCTTC.

V is TRBV12-3 or TRBV12-4 and J is TRBJ2-7; 8 nucleotides match TRBD1. The CDR3 contains 11 residues. The J segment lost 13 bases and the V segment lost 4 bases, leaving 6 bases of the junction unmatched. The CDR3 spells CASSSRDRPYF. The CDR3 DNA reads as TGTGCCAGCAGTTCCCGGGACAGGCCTTACTTC.

This clonotype was detected only a few times. The genes are TRBV12-3 or TRBV12-4 and TRBJ1-5; 8 bases align to TRBD1. This CDR3 is 17 amino acids long. Unmatched junction bases numbered 10, after V lost 4 bases and J lost 2 bases. The DNA for the CDR3 is TGTGCCAGCAGTTCCGCCCCGGACAGGGTGGGCAATCAGCCCCAGCATTTT. It yields the protein CASSSAPDRVGNQPQHF.

V usage is TRBV29-1 and J usage is TRBJ1-2; 11 bases are a match to TRBD1. Germline CDR1 reads SQVTM; CDR2 reads ANQGSEA. J gave up 8 bases and V 6 bases, and 11 bases lay outside the gene matches. The CDR3 is made up of 14 amino acids. The CDR3 DNA sequence: TGCAGCGTCGCCGGGACAGGGGGTTTACGCGGCTACACCTTC. This sequence encodes CSVAGTGGLRGYTF.

This clonotype was detected many times. The V and J genes are TRBV20-1 and TRBJ2-1; D is ambiguous. The CDR3 runs to 13 residues. V was pared by 3 bases and J by 7 bases, with 13 bases between. CDR1 is DFQATT and CDR2 is SNEGSKA in the germline V gene (reference sequence). CDR3 DNA: TGCAGTGCTAGTTCGGTTAGGGCAAATGAGCAGTTCTTC. Protein: CSASSVRANEQFF.

In its sample, this clonotype was seen many times. The genes are TRBV12-3 or TRBV12-4 and TRBJ2-1, with 7 bases matching TRBD2. The length of the CDR3 is 15 residues. V gave up 6 bases and J gave up 5 bases; unmatched junction bases: 10. This CDR3 is CASSPWGGGNNEQFF. CDR3 coding DNA: TGTGCCAGCAGCCCCTGGGGGGGGGGGAACAATGAGCAGTTCTTC.